The 8 T cell receptor beta chains below all came from one sample that was sequenced in a study of OX40 agonist ivuxolimab in advanced cancers. Data came from immunoSEQ multiplex PCR; TCRdb stores just in-frame clones and leaves some out. There are approximately 65,000 clones in the sample; about 83% occur only once, and under 0.8% lies in the top ten. The sequencing used CD4+ or CD8+ T cells sorted from blood, collected in a trial of the OX40 agonist ivuxolimab. These receptor sequences come from an adult with an advanced solid tumor such as melanoma, head and neck, liver or kidney cancer.

This chain links TRBV5-1 with TRBJ2-5, with TRBD2 identical over 8 bases. V trimming: 2 bases; J trimming: 0 bases; junction bases outside the gene matches: 3. In germline, CDR1 is SGHRS, CDR2 YFSETQ. The CDR3 is 15 amino acids. In DNA form, the CDR3 reads TGCGCCAGCAGCTTTAGCGGGGCGTACCAAGAGACCCAGTACTTC. Amino acid sequence: CASSFSGAYQETQYF.

The chain combines TRBV28 with TRBJ1-1; TRBD1 is a possible D gene (6 bases). This CDR3 is built from 13 residues. Looked up from germline, CDR1 is MDHEN and CDR2 is SYDVKM. V lost 4 bases to trimming and J lost 4 bases, with 10 bases between them. CDR3 in DNA: TGTGCCAGCAGTTGGGAAGGGGGCACTGAAGCTTTCTTT. Protein: CASSWEGGTEAFF.

This rearrangement joins TRBV19 to TRBJ2-6; maybe TRBD1 (5 bases). This CDR3 comprises 18 residues. CDR1 is LNHDA, CDR2 SQIVND, per germline (reference sequence). V was trimmed by 3 bases and J by 0 bases, leaving 15 bases between them. The CDR3 reads CASSIRVVGFSGANVLTF. CDR3 in DNA: TGTGCCAGTAGTATCAGGGTCGTGGGGTTCTCTGGGGCCAACGTCCTGACTTTC.

This chain connects TRBV6-5 to TRBJ2-1, with unresolved D. Germline loops: CDR1 MNHEY, CDR2 SVGAGI. This CDR3 is 15 amino acids long. V was cut by 9 bases and J by 0 bases, with 15 bases left in between. CDR3 sequence: CASVKSRGSYNEQFF. The CDR3 DNA reads TGTGCCAGTGTCAAGTCCCGAGGCTCCTACAATGAGCAGTTCTTC.

In DNA form, the CDR3 reads TGTGCCAGCAGCTTAGAGGGACAGCAGCACTACGAGCAGTACTTC. It specifies CASSLEGQQHYEQYF. The chain recombines TRBV11-1 with TRBJ2-7; 7 nucleotides align to TRBD1. CDR1 SGHAT and CDR2 FQDESV come from the germline V gene (reference sequence). The CDR3 is 15 residues long. V was pared by 1 base and J by 3 bases, with 6 bases of the junction left unmatched.

CDR3 protein: CASSIRQGPSYEQYF. The CDR3 DNA reads TGTGCCAGCAGTATTAGACAGGGACCCTCCTACGAGCAGTACTTC. The J gene is TRBJ2-7, the V gene TRBV27, with TRBD1 identical over 7 bases. Germline V lookup: CDR1 MNHEY, CDR2 SMNVEV (reference sequence). Unmatched junction bases numbered 7, after V lost 5 bases and J lost 0 bases. CDR3 length equals 15 residues.

This clone appeared once. The chain couples TRBV6-5 to TRBJ2-7; D may correspond to TRBD1 or TRBD2 (9 bases each). V lost 6 bases and J 4 bases, leaving 19 bases between the germline ends. Germline CDR1 reads MNHEY; CDR2 reads SVGAGI. This CDR3 comprises 15 residues. The CDR3 region is CASSPSGTGPYEQYF. Written as DNA, the CDR3 is TGTGCCAGCAGCCCTAGCGGGACAGGGCCTTACGAGCAGTACTTC.

This clone was counted between two and nine times. The chain links TRBV5-5 to TRBJ1-2, with 8 bases fitting TRBD1. V shed 4 bases and J 8 bases; nucleotides not matched to a gene: 7. The germline V gene has CDR1 SGHKS and CDR2 YYEKEE (reference sequence). This CDR3 is built from 13 residues. The CDR3 nucleotides read TGTGCCAGCAGCCCGACAGGGGTAAACGGCTACACCTTC. It is translated as CASSPTGVNGYTF.